What follows are 32 T cell receptor beta chains derived from one specimen sequenced in a study of beta chain features in type 1 diabetes. Study-wide results and caveats: TCRB CDR3s were moderately but significantly shorter in Type 1 diabetes patients in all four CD4+ subsets.

Sequenced material consisted of expressed TCRB transcripts (all of the isolated RNA was reverse transcribed). Method: immunoSEQ multiplex PCR; TCRdb's copy keeps in-frame clones and lacks some. Among some 150,000 clones listed, around an eighth were seen once. Which antigens these TCRs recognize remains unknown. Sequenced: central memory CD4+ T cells from blood. Receptors originate from a man younger than 35 with type 1 diabetes.

In this sample, this clone turned up many times. The rearrangement joins TRBV6-5 to TRBJ2-5; D uncertain. This CDR3 spans 14 amino acids. Germline V lookup: CDR1 MNHEY, CDR2 SVGAGI. Trimming removed 6 bases from V and 2 bases from J, with 13 bases in between. The DNA for the CDR3 is TGTGCCAGCAGCCCCGGCCGGATTCAAGAGACCCAGTACTTC. It codes for CASSPGRIQETQYF.

The chain recombines TRBV7-9 with TRBJ1-1; TRBD1 agrees at 7 bases. V shed 1 base, J shed 7 bases, and the junction held 6 bases outside the gene matches. This CDR3 has 14 amino acids. Germline-derived CDR1 and CDR2 are SEHNR and FQNEAQ (reference sequence). Here the CDR3 DNA reads TGTGCCAGCAGCTTAGTGGGACAGATAGTTGAAGCTTTCTTT. This translates into CASSLVGQIVEAFF.

The rearrangement uses TRBV5-6 and TRBJ1-5; D remains ambiguous. The V end lost 4 bases, the J end lost 5 bases, and 13 bases lay between the germline ends. The CDR3 is made up of 14 amino acids. Germline CDR1 is SGHDT and CDR2 is YYEEEE. The DNA for the CDR3 is TGTGCCAGCAGCCTAATGGGTGGGGATCAGCCCCAGCATTTT. Translated: CASSLMGGDQPQHF.

The chain has TRBV7-9 and TRBJ2-7, with D possibly being TRBD2 (6 bases). Germline CDR1 and CDR2: SEHNR and FQNEAQ (reference sequence). V was pared by 2 bases and J by 3 bases, with 11 bases between. CDR3 size: 14 residues. For the CDR3, the DNA is TGTGCCAGCAGCTTATCAGCGGGCGTCTACGAGCAGTACTTC. This codes for CASSLSAGVYEQYF.

This clone turned up a few times. The genes are TRBV19 and TRBJ1-5, with TRBD1 as a possible D gene (5 bases). There are 13 residues in the CDR3. Trimming shortened V by 10 bases and J by 6 bases, and 16 bases separated the two germline ends. Germline CDR1 reads LNHDA; CDR2 reads SQIVND (reference sequence). The chain's CDR3 is CATLRRVRQPQHF. CDR3 bases: TGTGCCACTCTCCGCAGGGTTCGTCAGCCCCAGCATTTT. Drawing the rest from reference TRBV19 and TRBJ1-5, the complete variable domain is DGGITQSPKYLFRKEGQNVTLSCEQNLNHDAMYWYRQDPGQGLRLIYYSQIVNDFQKGDIAEGYSVSREKKESFPLTVTSAQKNPTAFYLCATLRRVRQPQHFGDGTRLSIL.

The rearrangement joins TRBV18 to TRBJ1-2; D is unresolved. V was trimmed by 6 bases and J by 7 bases, leaving 21 bases between them. Germline assignment: CDR1 KGHSH and CDR2 LQKENI. CDR3 length: 15 amino acids. The CDR3 is CASSLVAGTGGGYTF. CDR3 DNA sequence: TGTGCCAGCTCCCTAGTGGCGGGTACCGGCGGTGGCTACACCTTC.

This clone has more than one count but fewer than ten. The rearrangement links TRBV6-6 to TRBJ2-3, with D possibly matching TRBD2 (6 bases). CDR1 MNHNY and CDR2 SVGAGI come from the germline V gene (reference sequence). This CDR3 is built from 15 residues. The V end lost 8 bases, the J end lost 0 bases, and 15 bases lay between the germline ends. In nucleotides, the CDR3 is TGTGCCAGCGGCGGGACTTCAACTAGCACAGATACGCAGTATTTT. Its translation is CASGGTSTSTDTQYF.

V usage is TRBV2 and J usage is TRBJ1-2; D might be TRBD1 (5 bases). The V gene's germline CDR1 is SNHLY and CDR2 FYNNEI. The ends were cut back, 3 bases at V and 4 bases at J, with 9 bases in the middle. The CDR3 has 13 residues. CDR3 bases: TGTGCCAGCAGTGACAAGACAGTCTATGGCTACACCTTC. Its protein is CASSDKTVYGYTF.

The gene calls are TRBV5-1 and TRBJ2-7; D is perhaps TRBD1 (5 bases). CDR3 length: 14 amino acids. Per germline, CDR1 SGHRS and CDR2 YFSETQ. V was clipped by 7 bases and J by 2 bases, with 16 bases between them. The DNA for the CDR3 is TGCGCCAGCGGTGTTGTGGCAGGGACCTACGAGCAGTACTTC. Translation: CASGVVAGTYEQYF.

This clone occurred once. The chain carries TRBV7-8 and TRBJ1-1; no reliable D call. The ends were cut back, 6 bases at V and 1 base at J, with 9 bases in the middle. Germline-derived CDR1 and CDR2 are SGHVS and FQNEAQ. CDR3 length: 13 amino acids. CDR3 DNA: TGTGCCAGCAGAAGAGGCACGAACACTGAAGCTTTCTTT. As protein: CASRRGTNTEAFF.

This clone turned up a few times. The rearrangement uses TRBV25-1 and TRBJ1-2; 9 bases align to TRBD1. This CDR3 is 15 amino acids long. J was trimmed by 8 bases and V by 1 base; bases with no gene match: 8. Germline loops: CDR1 MGHDK, CDR2 SYGVNS. The CDR3 DNA reads as TGTGCCAGCAGTGAATCCGGGACAGGGCCCCTAGGCTACACCTTC. It codes for CASSESGTGPLGYTF.

This clone was detected a few times. This chain uses TRBV28 with TRBJ1-2; a possible D gene is TRBD1 (5 bases). The CDR3 sequence is 12 residues long. Per the germline V gene, CDR1 is MDHEN and CDR2 is SYDVKM. With 6 bases removed from V and 8 bases from J, the gap between germline ends came to 13 bases. The CDR3 spells CASSTGSMGYTF. The CDR3 DNA is TGTGCCAGCAGCACAGGCTCTATGGGCTACACCTTC.

The DNA of the CDR3 is TGCAGTGGGTTCACGACCTACGAGCAGTACTTC. Protein sequence: CSGFTTYEQYF. The rearrangement joins TRBV20-1 to TRBJ2-7; no definite D call. The V end lost 7 bases, the J end lost 2 bases, and 9 bases lay between the germline ends. The CDR3 contains 11 residues. Germline V gene sequence: CDR1 DFQATT, CDR2 SNEGSKA (reference sequence).

The gene calls are TRBV20-1 and TRBJ1-1; no reliable D call. The CDR3 length is 11 residues. Trimming pared 7 bases from V and 1 base from J, leaving 7 bases between. Germline V gives CDR1 DFQATT, CDR2 SNEGSKA (reference sequence). Here the CDR3 DNA reads TGCAGTGTAGAGGGGAACACTGAAGCTTTCTTT. Translation gives CSVEGNTEAFF.

The CDR3 DNA follows: TGCGCCAGCAGCCCGAACAGGGACCCCAGCACCTACGGCTACACCTTC. It encodes CASSPNRDPSTYGYTF. This chain uses TRBV4-1 with TRBJ1-2, with D possibly being TRBD1 (6 bases). Germline CDR1 reads MGHRA; CDR2 reads YSYEKL. Trimming left V 4 bases short and J 8 bases short, with 23 bases between. The CDR3 contains 16 residues.

The table lists this clone with a few counts. The J gene is TRBJ2-5, the V gene TRBV29-1, with TRBD2 identical over 9 bases. There are 16 residues in the CDR3. V was pared by 7 bases and J by 5 bases, with 17 bases of the junction left unmatched. The germline CDR1 and CDR2 sequences are SQVTM and ANQGSEA. CDR3 protein: CSAEPPLAGTGETQYF. CDR3 DNA: TGCAGCGCCGAACCCCCCCTAGCGGGGACGGGGGAGACCCAGTACTTC. The variable domain in full, completed from reference TRBV29-1 and TRBJ2-5, reads SAVISQKPSRDICQRGTSLTIQCQVDSQVTMMFWYRQQPGQSLTLIATANQGSEATYESGFVIDKFPISRPNLTFSTLTVSNMSPEDSSIYLCSAEPPLAGTGETQYFGPGTRLLVL.

This clone was observed many times. The genes are TRBV28 and TRBJ2-1; D is uncertain. Trimming stripped 7 bases from V and 6 bases from J, with 10 bases between. The germline CDR1 and CDR2 sequences are MDHEN and SYDVKM. The CDR3 extends over 12 amino acids. CDR3 region: CASTKQGNEQFF. The CDR3 DNA sequence: TGTGCCAGCACCAAACAAGGCAATGAGCAGTTCTTC. The whole variable domain, filled in from reference TRBV28 and TRBJ2-1, reads DVKVTQSSRYLVKRTGEKVFLECVQDMDHENMFWYRQDPGLGLRLIYFSYDVKMKEKGDIPEGYSVSREKKERFSLILESASTNQTSMYLCASTKQGNEQFFGPGTRLTVL.

The chain carries TRBV11-2 and TRBJ2-3, with 9 bases matching TRBD2. The CDR3 length is 16 residues. The V and J ends lost 0 bases and 0 bases, in that order; junction bases with no gene match: 1. The germline V gene encodes CDR1 SGHAT and CDR2 FQNNGV. The CDR3 DNA is TGTGCCAGCAGCTTAGAACTAGCGGGTAGCACAGATACGCAGTATTTT. Its protein product is CASSLELAGSTDTQYF.

A few counts support this clone. The chain is built from TRBV5-1 and TRBJ1-6; D remains unclear. CDR3 size: 15 residues. The germline CDR1 and CDR2 sequences are SGHRS and YFSETQ. V was clipped by 4 bases and J by 7 bases, with 15 bases between them. The CDR3 sequence is CASSPQHGSNSPLHF. The CDR3 DNA follows: TGCGCCAGCAGCCCCCAACACGGATCGAATTCACCCCTCCACTTT. Complete variable domain (other parts from reference TRBV5-1 and TRBJ1-6): KAGVTQTPRYLIKTRGQQVTLSCSPISGHRSVSWYQQTPGQGLQFLFEYFSETQRNKGNFPGRFSGRQFSNSRSEMNVSTLELGDSALYLCASSPQHGSNSPLHFGNGTRLTVT.

This clone showed up just once. The chain is built from TRBV20-1 and TRBJ1-1, with a possible D match to TRBD1 (5 bases). The germline CDR1 and CDR2 sequences are DFQATT and SNEGSKA (reference sequence). The CDR3 sequence is 11 residues long. The CDR3 protein is CSAGGITEAFF. CDR3 bases: TGCAGCGCTGGGGGAATCACTGAAGCTTTCTTT.

This clone was counted at least ten times. This chain connects TRBV7-9 to TRBJ1-3; the D is unclear. Per germline, CDR1 SEHNR and CDR2 FQNEAQ (reference sequence). The germline V and J ends were trimmed by 2 bases and 0 bases, with 8 bases remaining between them. This CDR3 has 15 residues. The CDR3 DNA sequence: TGTGCCAGCAGCTTACTACAGCCCTCTGGAAACACCATATATTTT. As protein: CASSLLQPSGNTIYF.

J is TRBJ1-1 and V is TRBV13; no definite D call. V lost 5 bases to trimming and J lost 5 bases, with 12 bases between them. Germline CDR1 PRHDT, CDR2 FYEKMQ (reference sequence). CDR3 length: 13 residues. The CDR3 reads CASSPPERTEAFF. The CDR3 DNA sequence: TGTGCCAGCAGCCCCCCGGAAAGGACTGAAGCTTTCTTT.

This clone has more than one count but fewer than ten. The rearrangement uses TRBV25-1 and TRBJ2-7, with D perhaps matching TRBD1 or TRBD2 (5 bases each). Germline V CDR1 and CDR2: MGHDK, SYGVNS. CDR3 length: 13 amino acids. The V gene lost 2 bases and the J gene lost 6 bases, with 11 bases spanning the gap. For the CDR3, the DNA is TGTGCCAGCAGTGAAGGGACCCAAGGCGAGCAGTACTTC. This encodes CASSEGTQGEQYF.

This clone has just a few counts. V and J are TRBV18 and TRBJ2-5, with 13 bases matching TRBD2. The V segment lost 0 bases and the J segment 0 bases; nucleotides outside the gene matches: 1. The V gene's germline CDR1 is KGHSH and CDR2 LQKENI. CDR3 length: 17 amino acids. This CDR3 reads CASSPPTSGGYQETQYF. In nucleotides, the CDR3 is TGTGCCAGCTCACCACCGACTAGCGGGGGGTACCAAGAGACCCAGTACTTC.

V usage is TRBV7-8 and J usage is TRBJ2-1, with D perhaps matching TRBD2 (5 bases). The CDR3 contains 13 residues. CDR1 SGHVS and CDR2 FQNEAQ come from the germline V gene. The ends were cut back, 1 base at V and 8 bases at J, with 9 bases in the middle. CDR3 protein: CASSLERFYEQFF. The CDR3 DNA follows: TGTGCCAGCAGCTTAGAGCGGTTCTATGAGCAGTTCTTC.

The chain links TRBV7-2 to TRBJ2-5; unclear D gene. CDR1 is SGHTA, CDR2 FQGNSA, per germline. V was cut by 5 bases and J by 0 bases, with 10 bases left in between. The CDR3 length is 14 residues. The CDR3 nucleotides read TGTGCCAGCAGCCCTAACACGTACCAAGAGACCCAGTACTTC. It translates to CASSPNTYQETQYF.

This clone was recorded many times. V usage is TRBV9 and J usage is TRBJ2-7; D is undetermined. V was pared by 0 bases and J by 5 bases, with 12 bases between. CDR3 length equals 14 residues. Germline V gives CDR1 SGDLS, CDR2 YYNGEE. The CDR3 DNA is TGTGCCAGCAGCGTAGGGACGAACGTTAACGAGCAGTACTTC. Amino acids: CASSVGTNVNEQYF. Using reference TRBV9 and TRBJ2-7 for the parts outside the CDR3, the full variable domain is DSGVTQTPKHLITATGQRVTLRCSPRSGDLSVYWYQQSLDQGLQFLIQYYNGEERAKGNILERFSAQQFPDLHSELNLSSLELGDSALYFCASSVGTNVNEQYFGPGTRLTVT.

V gene TRBV20-1 combines with J gene TRBJ2-7; perhaps TRBD1 as D (6 bases). Per germline, CDR1 DFQATT and CDR2 SNEGSKA (reference sequence). Trimming removed 6 bases at V and 7 bases at J, with 13 bases between. The CDR3 totals 11 residues. CDR3 DNA sequence: TGCAGTGCAGAACAGGGTTGGGAGCAGTACTTC. Translated: CSAEQGWEQYF.

This clone has ten or more counts. The chain combines TRBV5-4 with TRBJ2-5; 7 bases are a match to TRBD1. The germline CDR1 and CDR2 sequences are SGHNT and YYREEE (reference sequence). J was trimmed by 10 bases and V by 5 bases; bases with no gene match: 8. The CDR3 loop spans 12 amino acids. In DNA form, the CDR3 reads TGTGCCAGCAGTTTAGACAGGGCCGGCCAGTACTTC. This sequence encodes CASSLDRAGQYF.

The chain uses TRBV30 and TRBJ2-3; unclear D gene. V was trimmed by 0 bases and J by 2 bases, leaving 9 bases between them. The length of the CDR3 is 14 residues. CDR1 and CDR2 from the germline V gene are GTSNPN and SVGIG (reference sequence). DNA of the CDR3: TGTGCCTGGAGTGTACTTCTTCTCACAGATACGCAGTATTTT. Its translation: CAWSVLLLTDTQYF.

The rearrangement uses TRBV5-6 and TRBJ1-3; D call uncertain. V lost 4 bases and J 7 bases, leaving 15 bases between the germline ends. CDR1 and CDR2 from the germline V gene are SGHDT and YYEEEE. The CDR3 is 14 amino acids. The CDR3 loop reads CASSGPYGWNTIYF. CDR3 bases: TGTGCCAGCAGCGGGCCTTACGGGTGGAACACCATATATTTT.

This clone was seen a handful of times. The chain employs TRBV10-3 and TRBJ1-1; possible D gene TRBD1, 5 bases. This CDR3 comprises 13 residues. Germline assignment: CDR1 ENHRY and CDR2 SYGVKD. Trimming removed 7 bases from V and 3 bases from J, with 12 bases in between. CDR3 DNA sequence: TGTGCCATCACCGGGACTTTGGACACTGAAGCTTTCTTT. Amino acid sequence: CAITGTLDTEAFF.